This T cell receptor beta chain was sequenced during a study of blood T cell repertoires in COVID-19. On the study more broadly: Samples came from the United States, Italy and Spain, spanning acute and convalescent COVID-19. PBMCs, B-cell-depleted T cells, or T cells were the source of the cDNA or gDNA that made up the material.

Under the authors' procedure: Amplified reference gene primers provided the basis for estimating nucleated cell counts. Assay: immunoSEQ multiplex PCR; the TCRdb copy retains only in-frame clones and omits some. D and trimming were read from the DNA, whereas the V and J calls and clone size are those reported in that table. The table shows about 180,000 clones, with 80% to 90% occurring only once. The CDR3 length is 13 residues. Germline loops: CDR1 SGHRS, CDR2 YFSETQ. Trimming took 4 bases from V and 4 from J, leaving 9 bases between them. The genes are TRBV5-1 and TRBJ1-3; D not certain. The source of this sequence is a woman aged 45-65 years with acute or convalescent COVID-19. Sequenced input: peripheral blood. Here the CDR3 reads CASSPGGGNTIYF. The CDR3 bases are TGCGCCAGCAGCCCCGGAGGGGGAAACACCATATATTTT.